The 7 T cell receptor beta chains in this list originate from one sample, sequenced in a study of Graves' ophthalmopathy and Graves' hyperthyroidism. RNA served as the template for amplifying TCR beta CDR3 regions. A first-round RT-PCR used HTBI primers, followed by a second-round multiplex PCR. TCRdb fed the multiplex PCR reads into MiXCR, producing one record per CDR3 protein. The repertoire holds about 210,000 distinct CDR3 sequences, with around 30% as singletons. Material: peripheral blood. All receptors derive from a man in his fifties with Graves' ophthalmopathy.

This clonotype was detected many times. The chain uses TRBV19 and TRBJ2-7; TRBD1 might be the D (5 bases). V was pared by 6 bases and J by 5 bases, with 17 bases between. CDR3 size: 14 residues. CDR1 is LNHDA, CDR2 SQIVND, per germline (reference sequence). CDR3 residues: CASSRQSLSHEQYF. The CDR3 DNA reads as TGTGCCAGTAGCAGACAGAGCTTGAGCCACGAGCAGTACTTC.

This clonotype was recorded many times. J is TRBJ2-7 and V is TRBV27, with TRBD2 identical over 8 bases. Germline trimming cut 5 bases from V and 2 bases from J; bases unmatched to any gene: 14. Per germline, CDR1 MNHEY and CDR2 SMNVEV (reference sequence). This CDR3 has 17 amino acids. The CDR3 is CASSPLPGSGDPYEQYF. In nucleotides, the CDR3 is TGTGCCAGCAGTCCCCTCCCGGGTAGCGGGGACCCCTACGAGCAGTACTTC.

This sequence joins TRBV11-2 and TRBJ2-7, with D possibly matching TRBD2 (6 bases). There are 15 residues in the CDR3. CDR1 is SGHAT and CDR2 is FQNNGV in the germline V gene. The V end lost 0 bases, the J end lost 0 bases, and 9 bases lay between the germline ends. CDR3 amino acids: CASSLEAGLSYEQYF. In DNA form, the CDR3 reads TGTGCCAGCAGCTTAGAGGCGGGGCTCTCCTACGAGCAGTACTTC.

This clonotype has a count of ten or more. This chain uses TRBV19 with TRBJ2-4; D not certain. The V gene lost 5 bases and the J gene lost 1 base, with 15 bases spanning the gap. Germline CDR1 and CDR2: LNHDA and SQIVND (reference sequence). There are 16 residues in the CDR3. The CDR3: CASSVQLNRAKNIQYF. As DNA, the CDR3 is TGTGCCAGTAGTGTACAGTTGAACCGGGCCAAAAACATTCAGTACTTC.

The chain joins TRBV7-8 to TRBJ1-5; D ambiguous. Germline V CDR1 and CDR2: SGHVS, FQNEAQ. The CDR3 runs 15 residues. The V end was cut by 1 base, the J end by 5 bases, with 12 bases between. CDR3 sequence: CASSLGRVPDQPQHF. The CDR3 DNA reads as TGTGCCAGCAGCTTAGGAAGGGTCCCCGATCAGCCCCAGCATTTT.

This clonotype showed up just a few times. This chain connects TRBV12-3 or TRBV12-4 to TRBJ2-7; D is possibly TRBD2 (6 bases). The length of the CDR3 is 14 residues. The ends were cut back, 7 bases at V and 2 bases at J, with 15 bases in the middle. The CDR3 DNA is TGTGCCAGCACCTACGGAGGGTTTACCTACGAGCAGTACTTC. This gives the protein CASTYGGFTYEQYF.

There are many counts of this clonotype. The rearrangement links TRBV5-1 to TRBJ2-7, with D uncertain. There are 13 residues in the CDR3. The V gene lost 0 bases and the J gene lost 4 bases, with 8 bases spanning the gap. The germline gives CDR1 SGHRS, CDR2 YFSETQ. CDR3 nucleotide sequence: TGCGCCAGCAGCTTGGCGTCAGATTACGAGCAGTACTTC. Amino acids: CASSLASDYEQYF.